The 11 T cell receptor beta chains below come from one sample, sequenced in a study of T cell repertoires in cytomegalovirus infection (dated by TCRdb to between 2017 and 2020). The instrument given in TCRdb is Illumina HiSeq 1500. The raw public data were reprocessed by TCRdb itself: fastp quality trimming at Q25, MiXCR clonotype calling, in-frame beta chains only. Each CDR3 protein appears once, grouped with its most common genes and DNA. The sample profile shows around 900,000 distinct CDR3 sequences; roughly 30% of them were found once. The ten largest make up 11% to 15% of the sample. In light of the paper, this sample's treatment or condition label describes: in vitro stimulation with specific CMV peptide epitopes to enrich CMV-specific T cells. Their antigens are not known. The specimen comprised cultured CD8+ T cells from PBMCs, sampled from culture after CMV antigen stimulation. These receptors were collected from a human donor in good health (CMV status not recorded). Some clones in this sample may be carry-over from other donors' samples.

This clonotype has more than one count but fewer than ten. The chain couples TRBV12-3 or TRBV12-4 to TRBJ2-5; 10 nucleotides align to TRBD2. This CDR3 has 15 residues. Germline trimming cut 6 bases from V and 4 bases from J; bases unmatched to any gene: 8. The CDR3: CASSPRTSGRETQYF. CDR3 bases: TGTGCCAGCAGCCCTAGGACTAGCGGTCGAGAGACCCAGTACTTC.

The sample holds a few counts of this clonotype. The V gene is TRBV6-5, the J gene TRBJ1-4, with D hard to call. The germline V gene encodes CDR1 MNHEY and CDR2 SVGAGI. Trimming removed 4 bases from V and 7 bases from J, with 10 bases in between. CDR3 length: 13 residues. The CDR3 spells CASSLTATEKLFF. As DNA, the CDR3 is TGTGCCAGCAGTTTGACGGCCACTGAAAAACTGTTTTTT.

Points on this clonotype: The conserved phenylalanine or tryptophan is not found at the CDR3 terminus, so this likely reflects a read error. V gene TRBV27 combines with J gene TRBJ2-2, with D possibly TRBD2 on 5 matching bases. The CDR3 is 17 residues long. V lost 2 bases to trimming and J lost 2 bases, with 15 bases between them. The germline CDR1 and CDR2 sequences are MNHEY and SMNVEV (reference sequence). The CDR3 loop is CASSLGPLATNTGELFL. The CDR3 region has the DNA TGTGCCAGCAGTTTAGGTCCCCTAGCCACAAACACCGGGGAGCTGTTTCTT.

This clonotype was seen a handful of times. This chain uses TRBV12-3 or TRBV12-4 with TRBJ1-1; D perhaps matches TRBD1 (6 bases). Trimming pared 5 bases from V and 6 bases from J, leaving 19 bases between. This CDR3 contains 15 residues. The CDR3 loop reads CASSIDRYRAAEAFF. The CDR3 coding sequence is TGTGCCAGCAGTATCGACCGTTACAGGGCGGCTGAAGCTTTCTTT.

This clonotype was detected ten times or more. This chain joins TRBV7-9 and TRBJ1-4, with 7 bases aligning to TRBD1. The CDR3 has 14 residues. V lost 9 bases and J lost 3; bases outside the gene matches: 7. Germline V gene sequence: CDR1 SEHNR, CDR2 FQNEAQ (reference sequence). The CDR3 sequence: CASIDTGANEKLFF. CDR3 coding DNA: TGTGCCAGTATCGATACAGGGGCTAATGAAAAACTGTTTTTT.

The rearrangement joins TRBV7-9 to TRBJ2-5; D possibly matches TRBD1 or TRBD2 (5 bases each). Germline values: CDR1 SEHNR, CDR2 FQNEAQ (reference sequence). The length of the CDR3 is 14 residues. V was pared by 3 bases and J by 3 bases, with 11 bases between. The CDR3 DNA sequence: TGTGCCAGCAGCTTTAGGGACGGTAAAGAGACCCAGTACTTC. The encoded protein is CASSFRDGKETQYF. The entire variable domain, with the rest obtained from reference TRBV7-9 and TRBJ2-5, is as follows: DTGVSQNPRHKITKRGQNVTFRCDPISEHNRLYWYRQTLGQGPEFLTYFQNEAQLEKSRLLSDRFSAERPKGSFSTLEIQRTEQGDSAMYLCASSFRDGKETQYFGPGTRLLVL.

This clonotype was observed many times. The gene calls are TRBV7-2 and TRBJ2-7; unclear D gene. CDR1 SGHTA and CDR2 FQGNSA come from the germline V gene. The CDR3 is 15 amino acids. With 5 bases removed from V and 7 bases from J, the gap between germline ends came to 21 bases. CDR3 sequence: CASSPSHGPVREQYF. In DNA, the CDR3 is TGTGCCAGCAGCCCCTCCCACGGCCCGGTTAGAGAGCAGTACTTC.

The chain recombines TRBV10-2 with TRBJ1-2, with 7 bases identical to TRBD1. Germline V CDR1 and CDR2: WSHSY, SAAADI. CDR3 length: 12 residues. Trimming took 6 bases from V and 6 from J; bases not matched to a gene: 4. Here the CDR3 reads CASRGDRDGYTF. Written as DNA, the CDR3 is TGCGCCAGCAGGGGTGACAGGGATGGCTACACCTTC.

This clonotype occurred a few times. V usage is TRBV7-6 and J usage is TRBJ1-5; a possible D gene is TRBD1 (6 bases). The germline V and J ends were trimmed by 1 base and 7 bases, with 14 bases remaining between them. The CDR3 is 15 amino acids. Germline CDR1 reads SGHVS; CDR2 reads FNYEAQ. The CDR3 region has the DNA TGTGCCAGCAGCTTAGGCTGGGGGGCAGAACAGCCCCAGCATTTT. Protein sequence: CASSLGWGAEQPQHF.

The chain couples TRBV5-1 to TRBJ2-2, with D unclear. The length of the CDR3 is 15 residues. The germline V gene has CDR1 SGHRS and CDR2 YFSETQ. The germline V and J ends were trimmed by 0 bases and 2 bases, with 8 bases remaining between them. This chain's CDR3 is CASSLESANTGELFF. The CDR3 coding sequence is TGCGCCAGCAGCTTGGAGTCAGCAAACACCGGGGAGCTGTTTTTT.

This clonotype has ten or more counts. This sequence joins TRBV7-8 and TRBJ1-2; TRBD1 agrees at 9 bases. Losses at the gene ends were 5 bases for V and 5 bases for J; bases not matched to a gene: 12. The CDR3 has 16 residues. CDR1 is SGHVS, CDR2 FQNEAQ, per germline. CDR3 nucleotides: TGTGCCAGCAGCCCAAGGAAGCGGGACAGGGCGTATGGCTACACCTTC. Translating it yields CASSPRKRDRAYGYTF.